In its sample, the clone carrying this T cell receptor (beta chain) was seen a few times. The antigen remains undetermined. This CDR3 is 12 amino acids long. Trimming shortened V by 3 bases and J by 2 bases, and 8 bases separated the two germline ends. CDR1 and CDR2 from the germline V gene are DFQATT and SNEGSKA (reference sequence). This sample is drawn from a study of T cell repertoires in cytomegalovirus infection. Study-wide results and limits: HLA-C-restricted TCR beta clonotypes specific for CMV led the ex vivo response.

One entry per CDR3 protein results from TCRdb running MiXCR on the reads. The data contain roughly 760,000 distinct CDR3 sequences, less than 40% of them seen just once; the ten biggest clones take up around 2.6%. The sequencing sample was made of PBMCs. This TCR was sampled from a human donor in good health (CMV status not recorded). Some clones in this sample may be carry-over from other donors' samples. This chain connects TRBV20-1 to TRBJ2-7; D is unresolved. In DNA, the CDR3 is TGCAGTGCTAGGGCCGAGCCCTACGAGCAGTACTTC. Encoded protein: CSARAEPYEQYF.